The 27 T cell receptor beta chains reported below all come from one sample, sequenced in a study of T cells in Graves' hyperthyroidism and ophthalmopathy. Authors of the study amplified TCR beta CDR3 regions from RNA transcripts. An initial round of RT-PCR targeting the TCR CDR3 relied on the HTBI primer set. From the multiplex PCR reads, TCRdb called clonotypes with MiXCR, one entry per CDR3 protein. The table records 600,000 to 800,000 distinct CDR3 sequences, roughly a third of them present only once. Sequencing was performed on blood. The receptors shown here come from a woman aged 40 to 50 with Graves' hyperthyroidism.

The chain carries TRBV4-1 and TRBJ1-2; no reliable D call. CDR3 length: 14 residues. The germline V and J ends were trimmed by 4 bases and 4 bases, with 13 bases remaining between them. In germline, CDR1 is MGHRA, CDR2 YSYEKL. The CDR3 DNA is TGCGCCAGCAGCCTCAAAGTCGATGCCTATGGCTACACCTTC. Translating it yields CASSLKVDAYGYTF.

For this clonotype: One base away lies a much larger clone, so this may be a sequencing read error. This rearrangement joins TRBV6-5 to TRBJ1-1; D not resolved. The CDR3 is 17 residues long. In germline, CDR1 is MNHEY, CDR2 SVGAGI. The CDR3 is CAGSYSSNPTVDTEAFF. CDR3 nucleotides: TGTGCCGGCAGTTACTCGAGTAACCCGACGGTGGACACTGAAGCTTTCTTT.

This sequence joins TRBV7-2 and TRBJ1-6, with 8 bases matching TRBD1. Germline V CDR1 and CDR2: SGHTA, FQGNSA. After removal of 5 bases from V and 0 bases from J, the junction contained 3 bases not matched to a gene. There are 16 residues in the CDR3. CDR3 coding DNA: TGTGCCAGCAGCATTGGACAGGGCTCCTATAATTCACCCCTCCACTTT. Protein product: CASSIGQGSYNSPLHF.

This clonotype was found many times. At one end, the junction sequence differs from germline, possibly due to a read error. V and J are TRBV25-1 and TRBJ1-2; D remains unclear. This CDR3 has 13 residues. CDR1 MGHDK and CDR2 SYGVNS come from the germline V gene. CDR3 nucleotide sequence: TGCGCCAGCAGTGATGGCGGTAACTATGGCTACACCTTC. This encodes CASSDGGNYGYTF.

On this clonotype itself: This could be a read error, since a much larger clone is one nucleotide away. The CDR3 sequence: CASSFGEGAFF. The CDR3 region has the DNA TGTGCCAGCAGTTTTGGTGAGGGAGCTTTCTTT. This rearrangement joins TRBV6-6 to TRBJ1-1; no reliable D call. Looked up from germline, CDR1 is MNHNY and CDR2 is SVGAGI (reference sequence). The CDR3 covers 11 residues. With 4 bases removed from V and 10 bases from J, the gap between germline ends came to 10 bases.

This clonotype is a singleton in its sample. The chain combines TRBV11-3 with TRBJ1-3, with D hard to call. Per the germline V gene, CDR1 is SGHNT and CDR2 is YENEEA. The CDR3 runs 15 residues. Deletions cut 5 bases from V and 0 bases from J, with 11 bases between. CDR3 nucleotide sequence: TGTGCCAGCAGCCACGGAAGGGTCTCTGGAAACACCATATATTTT. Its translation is CASSHGRVSGNTIYF.

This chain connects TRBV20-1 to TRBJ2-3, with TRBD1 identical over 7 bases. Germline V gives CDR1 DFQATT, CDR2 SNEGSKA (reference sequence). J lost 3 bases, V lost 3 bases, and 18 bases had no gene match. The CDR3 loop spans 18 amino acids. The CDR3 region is CSARGVGGGAGFTDTQYF. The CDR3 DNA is TGCAGTGCTAGGGGGGTAGGGGGCGGTGCGGGCTTTACAGATACGCAGTATTTT.

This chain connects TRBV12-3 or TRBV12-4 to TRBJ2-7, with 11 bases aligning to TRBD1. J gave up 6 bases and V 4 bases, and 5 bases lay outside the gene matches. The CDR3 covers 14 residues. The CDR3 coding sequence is TGTGCCAGCAGTTCGGGACAGGGGGACTGCGAGCAGTACTTC. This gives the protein CASSSGQGDCEQYF.

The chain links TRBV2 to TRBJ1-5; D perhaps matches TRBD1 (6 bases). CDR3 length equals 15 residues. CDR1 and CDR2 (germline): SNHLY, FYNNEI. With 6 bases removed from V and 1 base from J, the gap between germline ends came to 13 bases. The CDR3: CASRLLRGSNQPQHF. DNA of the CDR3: TGTGCCAGCAGATTATTAAGGGGGAGCAATCAGCCCCAGCATTTT.

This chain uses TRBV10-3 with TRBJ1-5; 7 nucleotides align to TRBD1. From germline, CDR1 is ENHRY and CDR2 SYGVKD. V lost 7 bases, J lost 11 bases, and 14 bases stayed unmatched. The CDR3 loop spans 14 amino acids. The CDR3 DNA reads TGTGCCATCAAGCTCACAGGGGACCAAGAGACCCAGCATTTT. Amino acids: CAIKLTGDQETQHF.

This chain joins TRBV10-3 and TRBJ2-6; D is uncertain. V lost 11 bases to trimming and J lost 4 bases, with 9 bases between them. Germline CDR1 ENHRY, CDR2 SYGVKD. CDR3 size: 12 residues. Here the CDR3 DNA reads TGTGCCCATGCGGCAGGGGCCAACGTCCTGACTTTC. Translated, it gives CAHAAGANVLTF.

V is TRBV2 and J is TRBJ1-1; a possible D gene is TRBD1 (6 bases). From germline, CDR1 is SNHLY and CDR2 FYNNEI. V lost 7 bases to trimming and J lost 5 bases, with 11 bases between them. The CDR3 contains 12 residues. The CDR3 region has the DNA TGTGCCAGCAAGGGGGTTTGGACTGAAGCTTTCTTT. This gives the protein CASKGVWTEAFF.

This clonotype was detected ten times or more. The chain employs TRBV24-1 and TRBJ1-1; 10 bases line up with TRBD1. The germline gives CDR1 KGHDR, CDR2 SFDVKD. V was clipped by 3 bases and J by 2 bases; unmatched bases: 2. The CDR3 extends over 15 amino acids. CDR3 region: CATSDGQGVNTEAFF. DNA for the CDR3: TGTGCCACCAGTGATGGACAGGGGGTAAACACTGAAGCTTTCTTT.

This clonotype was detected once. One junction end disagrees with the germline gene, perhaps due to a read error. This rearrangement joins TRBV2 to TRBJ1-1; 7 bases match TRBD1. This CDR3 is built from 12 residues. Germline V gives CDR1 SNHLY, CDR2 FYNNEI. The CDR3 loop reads CASSDRDTEPFF. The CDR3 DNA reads TGTGCCAGCAGCGACAGGGACACTGAACCTTTCTTT.

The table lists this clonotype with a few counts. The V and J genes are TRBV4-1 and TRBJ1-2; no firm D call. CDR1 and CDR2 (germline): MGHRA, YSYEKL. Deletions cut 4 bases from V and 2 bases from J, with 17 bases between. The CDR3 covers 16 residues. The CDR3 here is CASSLGYTRLNYGYTF. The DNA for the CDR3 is TGCGCCAGCAGCCTTGGTTACACCCGTCTAAACTATGGCTACACCTTC.

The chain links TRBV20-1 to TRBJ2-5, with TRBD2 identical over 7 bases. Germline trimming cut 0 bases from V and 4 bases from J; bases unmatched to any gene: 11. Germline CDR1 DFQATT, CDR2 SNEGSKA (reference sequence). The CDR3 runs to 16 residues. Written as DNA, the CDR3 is TGCAGTGCTAGAGATCGACTAGCCGGTTTCGGAGAGACCCAGTACTTC. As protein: CSARDRLAGFGETQYF.

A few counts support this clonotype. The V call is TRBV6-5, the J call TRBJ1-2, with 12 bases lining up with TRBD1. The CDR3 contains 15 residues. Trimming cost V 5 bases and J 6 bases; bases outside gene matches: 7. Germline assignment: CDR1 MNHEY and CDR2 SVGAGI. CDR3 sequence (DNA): TGTGCCAGCAGTGAACGGGGGACAGGGGGCAATGGCTACACCTTC. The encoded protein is CASSERGTGGNGYTF.

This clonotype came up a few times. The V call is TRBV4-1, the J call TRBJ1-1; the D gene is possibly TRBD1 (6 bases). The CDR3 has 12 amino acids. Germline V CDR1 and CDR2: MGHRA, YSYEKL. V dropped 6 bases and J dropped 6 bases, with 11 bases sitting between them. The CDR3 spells CASSQQGSEAFF. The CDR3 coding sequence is TGCGCCAGCAGTCAACAGGGCTCTGAAGCTTTCTTT.

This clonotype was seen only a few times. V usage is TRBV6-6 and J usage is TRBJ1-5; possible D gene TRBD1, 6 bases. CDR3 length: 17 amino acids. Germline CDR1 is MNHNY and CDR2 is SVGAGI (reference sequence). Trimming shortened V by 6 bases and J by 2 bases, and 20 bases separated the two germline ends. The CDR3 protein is CASREGTDSHGNQPQHF. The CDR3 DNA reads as TGTGCCAGCAGAGAAGGGACGGACAGTCATGGCAATCAGCCCCAGCATTTT.

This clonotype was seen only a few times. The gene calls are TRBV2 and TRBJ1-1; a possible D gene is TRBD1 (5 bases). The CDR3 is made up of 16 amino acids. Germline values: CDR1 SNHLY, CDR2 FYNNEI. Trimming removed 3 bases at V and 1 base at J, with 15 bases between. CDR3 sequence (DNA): TGTGCCAGCAGTGATACTAGGGGAGAGCGGAACACTGAAGCTTTCTTT. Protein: CASSDTRGERNTEAFF.

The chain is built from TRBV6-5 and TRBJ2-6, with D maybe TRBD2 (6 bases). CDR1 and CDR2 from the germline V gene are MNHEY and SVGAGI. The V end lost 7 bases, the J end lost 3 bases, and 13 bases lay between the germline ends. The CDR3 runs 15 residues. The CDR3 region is CASKAGTYGANVLTF. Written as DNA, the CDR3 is TGTGCCAGCAAGGCGGGGACTTATGGGGCCAACGTCCTGACTTTC.

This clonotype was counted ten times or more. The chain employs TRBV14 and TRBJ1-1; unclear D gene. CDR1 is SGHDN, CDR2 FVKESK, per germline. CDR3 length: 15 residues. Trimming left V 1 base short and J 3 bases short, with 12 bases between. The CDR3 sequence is CASSQATFGDTEAFF. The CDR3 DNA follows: TGTGCCAGCAGCCAAGCGACGTTTGGCGACACTGAAGCTTTCTTT.

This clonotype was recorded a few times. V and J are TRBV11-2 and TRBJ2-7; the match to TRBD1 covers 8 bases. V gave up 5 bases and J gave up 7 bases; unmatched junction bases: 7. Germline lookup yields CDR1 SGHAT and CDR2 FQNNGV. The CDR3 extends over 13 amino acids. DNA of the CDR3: TGTGCCAGCAGCGCGGACAGGGCGAGGGAGCAGTACTTC. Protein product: CASSADRAREQYF. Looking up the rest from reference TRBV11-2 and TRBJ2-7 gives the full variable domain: EAGVAQSPRYKIIEKRQSVAFWCNPISGHATLYWYQQILGQGPKLLIQFQNNGVVDDSQLPKDRFSAERLKGVDSTLKIQPAKLEDSAVYLCASSADRAREQYFGPGTRLTVT.

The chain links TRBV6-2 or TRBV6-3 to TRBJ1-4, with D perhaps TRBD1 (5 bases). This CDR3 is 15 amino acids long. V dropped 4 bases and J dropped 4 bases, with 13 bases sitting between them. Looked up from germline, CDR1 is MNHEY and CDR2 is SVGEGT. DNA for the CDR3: TGTGCCAGCAGTTTTATGGGGCACGGTAATGAAAAACTGTTTTTT. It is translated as CASSFMGHGNEKLFF.

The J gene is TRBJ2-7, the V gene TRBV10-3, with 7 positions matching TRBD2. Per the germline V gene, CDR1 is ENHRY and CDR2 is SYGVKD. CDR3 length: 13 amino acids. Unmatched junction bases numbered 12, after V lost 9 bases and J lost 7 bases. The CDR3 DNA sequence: TGTGCCATAGCGGGGAATACCTACAATGAGCAGTACTTC. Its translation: CAIAGNTYNEQYF.

In nucleotides, the CDR3 is TGCAGCATAGGGTCCCATAACACTGAAGCTTTCTTT. Translation gives CSIGSHNTEAFF. This sequence joins TRBV29-1 and TRBJ1-1; unclear D gene. The germline V gene encodes CDR1 SQVTM and CDR2 ANQGSEA. V was clipped by 8 bases and J by 2 bases, with 12 bases between them. CDR3 length: 12 residues.

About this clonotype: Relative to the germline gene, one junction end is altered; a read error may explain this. This CDR3 reads CASSLGSGTAGANVLTF. In DNA, the CDR3 is TGTGCCAGCAGTTTAGGTTCTGGGACAGCTGGGGCCAACGTCCTGACTTTC. The V call is TRBV7-8, the J call TRBJ2-6; the match to TRBD1 covers 7 bases. There are 17 residues in the CDR3. Germline V gene sequence: CDR1 SGHVS, CDR2 FQNEAQ.